The 16 T cell receptor beta chains below come from one sample, sequenced in a study of blood T cell repertoires in COVID-19. TCRdb's copy holds only in-frame clones and misses some; the assay was immunoSEQ multiplex PCR. This table holds some 61,000 clones, roughly 89% found once. The sample consisted of peripheral blood. The source is a young man with acute or convalescent COVID-19.

The CDR3 spells CASSGRGEEQFF. In nucleotides, the CDR3 is TGTGCCAGCAGCGGGCGGGGGGAGGAGCAGTTCTTC. The rearrangement links TRBV9 to TRBJ2-1, with 8 positions matching TRBD2. Germline V gene sequence: CDR1 SGDLS, CDR2 YYNGEE. V was clipped by 3 bases and J by 10 bases; unmatched bases: 3. CDR3 size: 12 residues. The full variable domain, with the rest looked up from reference TRBV9 and TRBJ2-1, is DSGVTQTPKHLITATGQRVTLRCSPRSGDLSVYWYQQSLDQGLQFLIQYYNGEERAKGNILERFSAQQFPDLHSELNLSSLELGDSALYFCASSGRGEEQFFGPGTRLTVL.

J is TRBJ2-5 and V is TRBV11-2; 9 bases are a match to TRBD1. The germline V gene has CDR1 SGHAT and CDR2 FQNNGV. This CDR3 has 15 amino acids. Trimming took 6 bases from V and 5 from J; bases not matched to a gene: 10. DNA for the CDR3: TGTGCCAGCAGTTTCGGGGACAGGGACATTGAGACCCAGTACTTC. Protein sequence: CASSFGDRDIETQYF.

This clone occurred once. This rearrangement joins TRBV5-1 to TRBJ1-2; maybe TRBD1 (5 bases). Germline lookup yields CDR1 SGHRS and CDR2 YFSETQ. V was trimmed by 4 bases and J by 8 bases, leaving 18 bases between them. The CDR3 is 14 amino acids. For the CDR3, the DNA is TGCGCCAGCAGCCCTACGAGGGGAGGAGTGGGCTACACCTTC. Encoded protein: CASSPTRGGVGYTF.

This chain links TRBV27 with TRBJ2-1, with 10 bases matching TRBD2. V trimming: 6 bases; J trimming: 4 bases; junction bases outside the gene matches: 15. Germline values: CDR1 MNHEY, CDR2 SMNVEV (reference sequence). The CDR3 covers 18 residues. Here the CDR3 DNA reads TGTGCCAGCAGCCCACTAGCGGGACGAGGGTTTATTTACAATGAGCAGTTCTTC. It encodes CASSPLAGRGFIYNEQFF.

V and J are TRBV28 and TRBJ2-7; 9 nucleotides agree with TRBD2. The CDR3 sequence is 17 residues long. The germline V gene encodes CDR1 MDHEN and CDR2 SYDVKM. V gave up 5 bases and J gave up 9 bases; unmatched junction bases: 20. CDR3 DNA: TGTGCCAGCAGTCCCCGGTATGCGCGGGAGGGCCCAATGGTGCAGTACTTC. Its translation: CASSPRYAREGPMVQYF.

The V gene is TRBV7-2, the J gene TRBJ2-6, with a possible D match to TRBD1 (5 bases). V was cut by 1 base and J by 2 bases, with 9 bases left in between. Per the germline V gene, CDR1 is SGHTA and CDR2 is FQGNSA. CDR3 length: 16 amino acids. In DNA, the CDR3 is TGTGCCAGCAGCTTAGTTTCAGGGACTGGGGCCAACGTCCTGACTTTC. Its protein is CASSLVSGTGANVLTF.

The V gene is TRBV6-4, the J gene TRBJ1-6; possibly TRBD1 for D (5 bases). Trimming stripped 4 bases from V and 8 bases from J, with 9 bases between. The CDR3 has 13 residues. Germline assignment: CDR1 MRHNA and CDR2 SNTAGT. CDR3: CASSATGDSPLHF. In nucleotides, the CDR3 is TGTGCCAGCAGTGCGACGGGGGATTCACCCCTCCACTTT.

In regard to this clone: Other DNA variants within this sample encode the same CDR3. The chain employs TRBV9 and TRBJ2-1, with 7 bases lining up with TRBD1. This CDR3 contains 15 residues. Germline CDR1 and CDR2: SGDLS and YYNGEE. V was clipped by 0 bases and J by 4 bases; unmatched bases: 4. This chain's CDR3 is CASSVGGGGYNEQFF. The CDR3 region has the DNA TGTGCCAGCAGCGTAGGAGGGGGCGGTTACAATGAGCAGTTCTTC. Combining the CDR3 with reference TRBV9 and TRBJ2-1 gives the whole variable domain DSGVTQTPKHLITATGQRVTLRCSPRSGDLSVYWYQQSLDQGLQFLIQYYNGEERAKGNILERFSAQQFPDLHSELNLSSLELGDSALYFCASSVGGGGYNEQFFGPGTRLTVL.

This clone was found once. This chain joins TRBV18 and TRBJ2-2; maybe TRBD1 (6 bases). CDR1 KGHSH and CDR2 LQKENI come from the germline V gene. This CDR3 has 16 residues. V was cut by 0 bases and J by 1 base, with 9 bases left in between. CDR3 region: CASSPPGQRNTGELFF. The CDR3 bases are TGTGCCAGCTCACCACCTGGACAGAGGAACACCGGGGAGCTGTTTTTT.

This chain links TRBV2 with TRBJ2-5; D ambiguous. This CDR3 comprises 11 residues. Trimming left V 6 bases short and J 4 bases short, with 6 bases between. Germline V gene sequence: CDR1 SNHLY, CDR2 FYNNEI. This chain's CDR3 is CASSLGETQYF. CDR3 DNA sequence: TGTGCCAGCAGCCTAGGAGAGACCCAGTACTTC.

This chain connects TRBV6-5 to TRBJ1-2, with D possibly TRBD1 on 6 matching bases. The germline CDR1 and CDR2 sequences are MNHEY and SVGAGI. V shed 5 bases and J shed 4 bases, with 14 bases lying between them. There are 14 residues in the CDR3. CDR3 sequence: CASSTTGLGYGYTF. CDR3 DNA: TGTGCCAGCAGTACCACAGGGTTAGGCTATGGCTACACCTTC.

V gene TRBV7-9 combines with J gene TRBJ1-2; 9 bases align to TRBD1. CDR3 size: 14 residues. With V trimmed by 3 bases and J by 1 base, 0 bases remained unmatched. From germline, CDR1 is SEHNR and CDR2 FQNEAQ (reference sequence). The CDR3 sequence is CASSLGQGNYGYTF. As DNA, the CDR3 is TGTGCCAGCAGCTTGGGACAGGGTAACTATGGCTACACCTTC.

This chain joins TRBV6-5 and TRBJ2-5, with D perhaps matching TRBD2 (5 bases). This CDR3 is built from 15 residues. The germline gives CDR1 MNHEY, CDR2 SVGAGI. Trimming removed 0 bases from V and 5 bases from J, with 13 bases in between. CDR3 amino acids: CASSYSREGRETQYF. The CDR3 DNA is TGTGCCAGCAGTTACTCGAGGGAAGGGCGCGAGACCCAGTACTTC.

CDR3 protein: CASRRGAGTDTQYF. In DNA form, the CDR3 reads TGTGCCAGCAGGCGAGGCGCGGGCACAGATACGCAGTATTTT. This rearrangement joins TRBV7-9 to TRBJ2-3; the D is unclear. Germline V gene sequence: CDR1 SEHNR, CDR2 FQNEAQ (reference sequence). The CDR3 spans 14 residues. Between the trimmed V and J ends, which lost 6 bases and 1 base, there was a span of 11 bases.

This chain connects TRBV11-2 to TRBJ2-5; 8 bases map to TRBD1. Germline assignment: CDR1 SGHAT and CDR2 FQNNGV. The CDR3 totals 17 residues. J was trimmed by 5 bases and V by 2 bases; bases with no gene match: 13. The CDR3 region is CASSLSWTGQSEETQYF. The CDR3 DNA reads TGTGCCAGCAGCTTATCTTGGACAGGGCAGTCTGAGGAGACCCAGTACTTC.

The chain is built from TRBV6-6 and TRBJ1-5; D is unresolved. CDR1 and CDR2 from the germline V gene are MNHNY and SVGAGI (reference sequence). The V end was cut by 10 bases, the J end by 0 bases, with 13 bases between. This CDR3 region has 14 residues. The CDR3, as DNA: TGTGCCACGGAGGGAGTTGATAGCAATCAGCCCCAGCATTTT. This sequence encodes CATEGVDSNQPQHF.